The TCR beta chain described here comes from a study of T cell repertoires in cytomegalovirus infection. Study-wide points: The cumulative frequency of public TCR beta families distinguished individuals who carried CMV together with the relevant HLA.

TCRdb re-analysed the reads in MiXCR, keeping a single row per CDR3 protein. Altogether about 240,000 distinct CDR3 sequences are present, 9% to 15% being singletons, with the ten largest covering 1.5% to 2%. A remark on this clonotype: The antigen remains unidentified.

Germline V lookup: CDR1 SGHTA, CDR2 FQGNSA. The CDR3 extends over 14 amino acids. The ends lost 4 bases at V and 5 bases at J; junction bases unmatched: 5. Sequencing was performed on PBMCs. The clonotype was recovered from a human donor in good health (CMV status not recorded). Some clones in this sample may be carry-over from other donors' samples. The chain recombines TRBV7-2 with TRBJ2-1; TRBD2 agrees at 7 bases. The CDR3 is CASSSDSGHNEQFF. In DNA, the CDR3 is TGTGCCAGCAGCTCGGATAGCGGGCACAATGAGCAGTTCTTC.